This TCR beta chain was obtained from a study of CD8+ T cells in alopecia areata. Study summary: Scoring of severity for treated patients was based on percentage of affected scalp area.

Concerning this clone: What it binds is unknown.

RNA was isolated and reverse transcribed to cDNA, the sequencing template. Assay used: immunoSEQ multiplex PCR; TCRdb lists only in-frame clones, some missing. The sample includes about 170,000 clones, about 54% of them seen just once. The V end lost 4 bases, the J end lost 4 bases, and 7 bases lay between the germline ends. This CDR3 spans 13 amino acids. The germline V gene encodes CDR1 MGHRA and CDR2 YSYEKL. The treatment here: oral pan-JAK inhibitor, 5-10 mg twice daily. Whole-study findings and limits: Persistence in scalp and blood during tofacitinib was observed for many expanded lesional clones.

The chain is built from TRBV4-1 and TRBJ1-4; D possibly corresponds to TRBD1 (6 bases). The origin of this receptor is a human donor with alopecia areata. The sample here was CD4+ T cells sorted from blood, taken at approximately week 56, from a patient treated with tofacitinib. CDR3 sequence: CASSRDNNEKLFF. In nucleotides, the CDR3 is TGCGCCAGCAGCCGGGACAATAATGAAAAACTGTTTTTT.